This T cell receptor beta chain emerged from a study of T cell changes during pregnancy in multiple sclerosis (dated by TCRdb to between 2018 and 2021). As for the study more broadly: The study looked at changes in the T cell repertoire across pregnancy in women with multiple sclerosis.

The table lists this clone with a count of one. There is no known antigen for this receptor. Base qualities are not recorded, but no much larger clone differs from it by a single base. The protocol used for the library was the immunoSEQ multiplex PCR assay. As stored in TCRdb, this immuneACCESS dataset retains in-frame rearrangements with V and J assigned. A fraction of the clones does not appear; measured against another copy, unresolved V genes explain less than half of the discrepancy, and the remainder lacks a known reason. This sample comprises around 42,000 clones, just over 90% of them detected only once. Roughly 0.72% of the sample comes from the top ten. Per the germline V gene, MGHRA is the CDR1 and YSYEKL is the CDR2. Its CDR3 holds 12 amino acids, cysteine through phenylalanine. The sequence is cut down to CDR3 DNA, 36 bases in frame from base 1. Relative to germline, V is 3 bases shorter and J is 4 bases shorter, with 6 bases between their ends.

The sample in question was CD4+ T cells from peripheral blood mononuclear cells, obtained in the third trimester of pregnancy. This sequence was found in a female donor with multiple sclerosis, enrolled in a pregnancy study. The rearrangement combines TRBV4-1 with TRBJ1-1; the D gene assignment is ambiguous. In nucleotide form, the sequence is TGCGCCAGCAGCCATAGGAGCACTGAAGCTTTCTTT. Translated, it gives CASSHRSTEAFF.